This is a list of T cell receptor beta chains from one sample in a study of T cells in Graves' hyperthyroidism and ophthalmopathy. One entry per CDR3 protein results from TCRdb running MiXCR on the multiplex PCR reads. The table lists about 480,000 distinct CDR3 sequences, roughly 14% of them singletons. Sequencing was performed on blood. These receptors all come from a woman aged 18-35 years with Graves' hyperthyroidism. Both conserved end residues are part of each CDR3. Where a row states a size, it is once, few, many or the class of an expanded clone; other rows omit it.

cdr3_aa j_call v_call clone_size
CASSLGTSGRDTQYF TRBJ2-3 TRBV13 many
CASMGREGRRNEQFF TRBJ2-1 TRBV3-1 many
CASSPVSENTEAFF TRBJ1-1 TRBV27 NA
CASSPQRQGFYGYTF TRBJ1-2 TRBV19 NA
CASSFRGGDETQYF TRBJ2-5 TRBV5-1 many
CASRTDRVNQPQHF TRBJ1-5 TRBV19 few
CASSLASRGYTF TRBJ1-2 TRBV12-3/TRBV12-4 many
CASSQGPGLTQETQYF TRBJ2-5 TRBV7-9 many
CASSSWTSGREQFF TRBJ2-1 TRBV6-5 few
CSALTDRGYEQYF TRBJ2-7 TRBV20-1 many
CASSPGRHTSNTEAFF TRBJ1-1 TRBV5-1 NA
CAYMEWNTEAFF TRBJ1-1 TRBV5-4 few
CAISGSGRAVPPYEQYF TRBJ2-7 TRBV10-3 many
CASSNDSTGQETQYF TRBJ2-5 TRBV19 few
CAISDSGGFGQYF TRBJ2-5 TRBV10-3 NA
CASNYNRDPVNVAEAFF TRBJ1-1 TRBV6-1 many